The 28 T cell receptor beta chains in this list originate from one sample, sequenced in a study of tumor-infiltrating lymphocytes in primary liver carcinoma. From 500 to 600 ng of total RNA, TCR beta-specific cDNA was reverse-transcribed using a constant-region primer. Three rounds of nested multiplex PCR with slightly modified ARM-PCR produced TCR beta libraries. Two initial PCR rounds of roughly 10 cycles each paired TRBV1-TRBV30 forward primers with a C-beta reverse primer. TCRdb re-called the multiplex PCR reads through MiXCR, storing one row per CDR3 protein. The sample lists fewer than 350,000 distinct CDR3 sequences, 65% occurring once. Germline DNA was also extracted, and blood RNA derived from unsorted whole blood. The sample was peripheral blood. The receptors stem from a man aged 35 to 55 with primary liver carcinoma and hepatitis B virus infection.

The V call is TRBV6-5, the J call TRBJ1-2; tentatively, D is TRBD1 (5 bases). Germline V lookup: CDR1 MNHEY, CDR2 SVGAGI. The CDR3 loop spans 15 amino acids. V was trimmed by 0 bases and J by 6 bases, leaving 14 bases between them. CDR3 residues: CASSYSFKGTNGYTF. The CDR3 DNA is TGTGCCAGCAGTTACTCTTTCAAGGGGACGAATGGCTACACCTTC.

The rearrangement joins TRBV7-8 to TRBJ1-1; D is perhaps TRBD1 (5 bases). This CDR3 spans 14 amino acids. Germline CDR1 and CDR2: SGHVS and FQNEAQ. V was pared by 7 bases and J by 2 bases, with 14 bases between. CDR3 in amino acids: CASIKDTGNTEAFF. The DNA for the CDR3 is TGTGCCAGCATTAAGGACACCGGTAACACTGAAGCTTTCTTT.

Of note for this clonotype: At one of its ends the junction is not consistent with the germline gene, which may arise from a read error. V and J are TRBV5-4 and TRBJ2-6; tentatively, D is TRBD1 (5 bases). CDR1 SGHNT and CDR2 YYREEE come from the germline V gene (reference sequence). The CDR3 sequence is 17 residues long. CDR3 nucleotide sequence: TGTGCCAGCAGCTTGGCCGGATCACTGTCTGGGGCCAACATCCTGACTTTC. It codes for CASSLAGSLSGANILTF.

The J gene is TRBJ2-1, the V gene TRBV7-9; TRBD2 matches at 9 bases. Per germline, CDR1 SEHNR and CDR2 FQNEAQ (reference sequence). The V gene end was trimmed by 2 bases and the J gene end by 9 bases; junction bases not matched to a gene: 17. The length of the CDR3 is 18 residues. CDR3 in amino acids: CASSLNQGRSGRSIEQFF. In DNA form, the CDR3 reads TGTGCCAGCAGCTTAAATCAGGGGAGGAGCGGGAGGTCCATTGAGCAGTTCTTC.

Turning to this clonotype: Possible read error: a much larger clone is one base away. The chain recombines TRBV5-1 with TRBJ2-3, with 10 bases matching TRBD1. This CDR3 has 13 amino acids. Germline assignment: CDR1 SGHRS and CDR2 YFSETQ. The CDR3 bases are TGCACCAGCACACGGGACAGGGGAGATACGCAGTATTTT. Amino acids: CTSTRDRGDTQYF.

The genes are TRBV4-1 and TRBJ2-5; TRBD2 matches 11 bases. V trimming: 7 bases; J trimming: 0 bases; junction bases outside the gene matches: 13. CDR1 is MGHRA, CDR2 YSYEKL, per germline. CDR3 size: 18 residues. CDR3 bases: TGCGCCAGCACCTCCTGGAGACTAGCGGGACTGTACCAAGAGACCCAGTACTTC. Protein sequence: CASTSWRLAGLYQETQYF.

The gene calls are TRBV4-1 and TRBJ2-7; D gene ambiguous. This CDR3 spans 15 amino acids. Trimming removed 0 bases from V and 4 bases from J, with 13 bases in between. Looked up from germline, CDR1 is MGHRA and CDR2 is YSYEKL. CDR3 DNA: TGCGCCAGCAGCCAAGATCGGGCCGATTGTTACGAGCAGTACTTC. Translating it yields CASSQDRADCYEQYF.

Only one count was recorded for this clonotype. One base away lies a much larger clone, so this may be a sequencing read error. The genes are TRBV29-1 and TRBJ2-1; D tentatively reads TRBD1 or TRBD2 (5 bases each). This CDR3 contains 14 residues. Germline loops: CDR1 SQVTM, CDR2 ANQGSEA. The germline V and J ends were trimmed by 6 bases and 7 bases, with 19 bases remaining between them. This chain's CDR3 is CSVSLGVSNNEQFF. The DNA of the CDR3 is TGCAGCGTATCACTGGGGGTCTCGAATAATGAGCAGTTCTTC.

The chain joins TRBV14 to TRBJ2-1; 9 positions match TRBD1. Unmatched junction bases numbered 8, after V lost 2 bases and J lost 6 bases. Germline CDR1 SGHDN, CDR2 FVKESK. The CDR3 sequence is 16 residues long. The CDR3 region is CASSQSRDRVFNEQFF. The DNA of the CDR3 is TGTGCCAGCAGCCAATCCCGGGACAGGGTATTCAATGAGCAGTTCTTC. Full variable domain (outside the CDR3, taken from reference TRBV14 and TRBJ2-1): EAGVTQFPSHSVIEKGQTVTLRCDPISGHDNLYWYRRVMGKEIKFLLHFVKESKQDESGMPNNRFLAERTGGTYSTLKVQPAELEDSGVYFCASSQSRDRVFNEQFFGPGTRLTVL.

The V call is TRBV7-2, the J call TRBJ2-1, with TRBD2 identical over 11 bases. J lost 3 bases, V lost 4 bases, and 5 bases had no gene match. The germline gives CDR1 SGHTA, CDR2 FQGNSA. This CDR3 contains 16 residues. CDR3 coding DNA: TGTGCCAGCAGCTCCGTCGGGACTAGCGGCTACAATGAGCAGTTCTTC. As protein: CASSSVGTSGYNEQFF.

This clonotype was counted only a few times. The chain employs TRBV4-1 and TRBJ1-1; D ambiguous. The CDR3 consists of 15 residues. Germline lookup yields CDR1 MGHRA and CDR2 YSYEKL. Between the trimmed V and J ends, which lost 0 bases and 3 bases, there was a span of 11 bases. As DNA, the CDR3 is TGCGCCAGCAGCCAAGAATCGGCAGCCTACACTGAAGCTTTCTTT. This codes for CASSQESAAYTEAFF.

Details on this clonotype: This may arise from a read error, as a much more abundant clone is one base away. The chain couples TRBV10-3 to TRBJ2-7; 7 bases map to TRBD1. The V gene end was trimmed by 5 bases and the J gene end by 0 bases; junction bases not matched to a gene: 7. CDR3 length: 15 amino acids. Germline CDR1 and CDR2: ENHRY and SYGVKD. CDR3 in amino acids: CAISISTGPSYEQYF. The CDR3 bases are TGTGCCATCAGTATATCGACAGGGCCCTCCTACGAGCAGTACTTC.

The gene calls are TRBV5-4 and TRBJ2-7, with a possible D match to TRBD2 (6 bases). Germline V CDR1 and CDR2: SGHNT, YYREEE (reference sequence). CDR3 length: 15 amino acids. V lost 4 bases to trimming and J lost 4 bases, with 18 bases between them. CDR3 protein: CASSPTWDSTYEQYF. The DNA of the CDR3 is TGTGCCAGCAGCCCGACTTGGGACTCCACTTACGAGCAGTACTTC.

With regard to this clonotype: A much larger clone lies a single base off, so this may be a read error. The rearrangement uses TRBV6-6 and TRBJ1-2, with D tentatively TRBD1 (5 bases). The length of the CDR3 is 13 residues. Germline loops: CDR1 MNHNY, CDR2 SVGAGI (reference sequence). CDR3 region: CASSGGNLYGNTF. CDR3 nucleotide sequence: TGTGCCAGCAGTGGGGGAAACCTCTATGGCAACACCTTC.

In regard to this clonotype: Since a much larger clone is just one base distant, this may be a read error. The V gene is TRBV29-1, the J gene TRBJ2-5; tentative D call: TRBD2 (5 bases). The CDR3 has 11 amino acids. Looked up from germline, CDR1 is SQVTM and CDR2 is ANQGSEA. CDR3 in DNA: TGCAGCGTTGCCCGGGGAGAGACCCGGTACTTC. It yields the protein CSVARGETRYF. The complete variable domain, with remaining parts taken from reference TRBV29-1 and TRBJ2-5, reads SAVISQKPSRDICQRGTSLTIQCQVDSQVTMMFWYRQQPGQSLTLIATANQGSEATYESGFVIDKFPISRPNLTFSTLTVSNMSPEDSSIYLCSVARGETRYFGPGTRLLVL.

V and J are TRBV2 and TRBJ2-7, with 10 bases matching TRBD1. From germline, CDR1 is SNHLY and CDR2 FYNNEI. V shed 10 bases and J 3 bases; nucleotides not matched to a gene: 9. The CDR3 has 14 residues. CDR3 region: CAIGRDRGDYEQYF. In DNA, the CDR3 is TGTGCCATCGGGAGGGACAGGGGAGACTACGAGCAGTACTTC.

The chain recombines TRBV5-4 with TRBJ2-7; the D gene is possibly TRBD2 (6 bases). CDR3 length: 15 amino acids. The V end lost 4 bases, the J end lost 3 bases, and 17 bases lay between the germline ends. CDR1 is SGHNT, CDR2 YYREEE, per germline (reference sequence). The CDR3 here is CASSLGGYRSYEQYF. The CDR3 DNA follows: TGTGCCAGCAGCCTTGGGGGGTACAGAAGCTACGAGCAGTACTTC. Based on the CDR3 plus reference TRBV5-4 and TRBJ2-7, the full variable domain is ETGVTQSPTHLIKTRGQQVTLRCSSQSGHNTVSWYQQALGQGPQFIFQYYREEENGRGNFPPRFSGLQFPNYSSELNVNALELDDSALYLCASSLGGYRSYEQYFGPGTRLTVT.

About this clonotype: Germline and junction disagree at one end, which may indicate a read error. This rearrangement joins TRBV11-1 to TRBJ2-1; the D gene could be TRBD1 or TRBD2 (8 bases each). Germline CDR1 reads SGHAT; CDR2 reads FQDESV (reference sequence). The CDR3 contains 17 residues. CDR3 nucleotide sequence: TGTACCAGCAGCTCCAGGGGGCGCGGGAGGCCCAGCCATGAGCAGTTCTTC. Protein sequence: CTSSSRGRGRPSHEQFF.

A few counts support this clonotype. The CDR3 DNA is TGTGCCTGGAGTTTCACAGATACGCAGTATTTT. This translates into CAWSFTDTQYF. This chain connects TRBV30 to TRBJ2-3, with D unresolved. This CDR3 has 11 residues. Trimming took 2 bases from V and 2 from J, leaving 2 bases between them. CDR1 and CDR2 (germline): GTSNPN, SVGIG (reference sequence).

This clonotype was seen repeatedly, ten times or more. V usage is TRBV6-5 and J usage is TRBJ2-7; TRBD2 aligns across 8 bases. This CDR3 region has 17 residues. Trimming removed 4 bases from V and 0 bases from J; junction bases left unmatched: 11. Germline V gene sequence: CDR1 MNHEY, CDR2 SVGAGI. CDR3 residues: CASSSPGPAGVSYEQYF. The CDR3 DNA reads TGTGCCAGCAGTTCCCCAGGGCCAGCGGGGGTCTCCTACGAGCAGTACTTC.

The V and J genes are TRBV28 and TRBJ1-3, with TRBD1 matching over 11 bases. This CDR3 contains 15 residues. V trimming: 10 bases; J trimming: 6 bases; junction bases outside the gene matches: 11. Germline V gene lookup returns CDR1 MDHEN and CDR2 SYDVKM. The CDR3 spells CAISLGQGALNTIYF. For the CDR3, the DNA is TGTGCCATCAGCCTTGGACAGGGGGCTTTAAACACCATATATTTT.

This sequence joins TRBV4-2 and TRBJ2-7; TRBD2 is a possible D gene (7 bases). Per the germline V gene, CDR1 is LGHNA and CDR2 is YNFKEQ. V shed 7 bases and J shed 7 bases, with 23 bases lying between them. CDR3 size: 15 residues. The CDR3 region is CASNLRGLTGQEQYF. The CDR3 DNA is TGTGCCAGCAACCTCAGGGGACTAACGGGACAAGAGCAGTACTTC.

V gene TRBV28 combines with J gene TRBJ2-1; 8 positions agree with TRBD2. This CDR3 contains 16 residues. V lost 5 bases to trimming and J lost 10 bases; unmatched junction nucleotides: 16. CDR1 is MDHEN and CDR2 is SYDVKM in the germline V gene. The CDR3 sequence is CASSRRTSPRSYEQFF. The CDR3 DNA is TGTGCCAGCAGTAGACGGACTAGCCCGAGGTCCTACGAGCAGTTCTTC.

J is TRBJ2-1 and V is TRBV5-8, with 16 bases fitting TRBD2. Germline V gene sequence: CDR1 SGHTS, CDR2 YDEGEE. CDR3 length equals 20 residues. J lost 0 bases, V lost 5 bases, and 11 bases had no gene match. CDR3 nucleotides: TGTGCCAGCAGGAACGATGGGACTAGCGGGAGGGGGGGCTCCTACAATGAGCAGTTCTTC. It is translated as CASRNDGTSGRGGSYNEQFF.

This clonotype was seen only once. A much larger clone lies one base from this, so it may be a read error. The V gene is TRBV29-1, the J gene TRBJ2-5, with unresolved D. V lost 5 bases to trimming and J lost 0 bases, with 10 bases between them. Germline V CDR1 and CDR2: SQVTM, ANQGSEA. The CDR3 runs to 13 residues. In nucleotides, the CDR3 is TGCAGCGTTCTCGGAAGGAACCAAGAGACCCAGTACTTC. The encoded protein is CSVLGRNQETQYF.

This chain links TRBV7-9 with TRBJ1-1; 10 positions agree with TRBD1. This CDR3 region has 15 residues. With V trimmed by 3 bases and J by 5 bases, 6 bases remained unmatched. Germline CDR1 is SEHNR and CDR2 is FQNEAQ (reference sequence). CDR3 sequence reads: CASSLTGGLVTEAFF. CDR3 in DNA: TGTGCCAGCAGCTTGACAGGGGGCTTGGTTACTGAAGCTTTCTTT.

About this clonotype: This CDR3 is missing its conserved last phenylalanine or tryptophan, likely due to a read error. The chain combines TRBV29-1 with TRBJ2-3, with unresolved D. CDR1 and CDR2 (germline): SQVTM, ANQGSEA. The CDR3 length is 12 residues. The DNA of the CDR3 is TGCAGTGTTGAGACTCCAGGAGATACGCAGTATTCT. This codes for CSVETPGDTQYS.

The genes are TRBV7-9 and TRBJ2-1; TRBD1 is a possible D gene (6 bases). Trimming took off 10 bases at V and 4 bases at J, with 20 bases between the two ends. The CDR3 is 15 amino acids. Germline CDR1 reads SEHNR; CDR2 reads FQNEAQ (reference sequence). As DNA, the CDR3 is TGTGCCAACAGTTTAACAGGGTCGGGGTACAATGAGCAGTTCTTC. This encodes CANSLTGSGYNEQFF.